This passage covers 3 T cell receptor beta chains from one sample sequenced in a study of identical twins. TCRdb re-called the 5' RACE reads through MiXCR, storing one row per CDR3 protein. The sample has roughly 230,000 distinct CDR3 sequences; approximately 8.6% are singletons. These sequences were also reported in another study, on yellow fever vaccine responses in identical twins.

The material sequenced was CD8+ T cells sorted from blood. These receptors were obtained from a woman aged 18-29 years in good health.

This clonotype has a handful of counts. CDR3 DNA sequence: TGCAGTGCTACATCCGGAGAAACCTACGAGCAGTACTTC. This gives the protein CSATSGETYEQYF. J is TRBJ2-7 and V is TRBV20-1; unclear D gene. The germline CDR1 and CDR2 sequences are DFQATT and SNEGSKA (reference sequence). With 4 bases removed from V and 2 bases from J, the gap between germline ends came to 12 bases. The CDR3 consists of 13 residues.

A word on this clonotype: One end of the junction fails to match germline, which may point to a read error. DNA of the CDR3: TGTGCCAGCAGTCACATGAACAGTGAAGCTTTCTTT. This gives the protein CASSHMNSEAFF. This chain links TRBV28 with TRBJ1-1; the D is unclear. The germline V gene encodes CDR1 MDHEN and CDR2 SYDVKM. The CDR3 is made up of 12 amino acids. The full variable domain, in which reference TRBV28 and TRBJ1-1 provide the parts outside the CDR3, is DVKVTQSSRYLVKRTGEKVFLECVQDMDHENMFWYRQDPGLGLRLIYFSYDVKMKEKGDIPEGYSVSREKKERFSLILESASTNQTSMYLCASSHMNSEAFFGQGTRLTVV.

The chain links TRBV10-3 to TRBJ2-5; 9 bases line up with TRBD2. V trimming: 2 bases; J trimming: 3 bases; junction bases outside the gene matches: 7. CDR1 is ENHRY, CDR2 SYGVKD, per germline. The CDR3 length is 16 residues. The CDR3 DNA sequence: TGTGCCATCAGTGAGAGAGGGATAGCGGGAGAAGAGACCCAGTACTTC. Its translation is CAISERGIAGEETQYF.